This T cell receptor beta chain emerged from a study of control samples from healthy donors and cancer patients. Method: immunoSEQ multiplex PCR; TCRdb's copy keeps in-frame clones and lacks some. The sample has about 61,000 clones, 90% seen once. The V end was cut by 4 bases, the J end by 8 bases, with 12 bases between. The CDR3 loop spans 13 amino acids. CDR1 SGHKS and CDR2 YYEKEE come from the germline V gene (reference sequence). The chain is built from TRBV5-5 and TRBJ1-4; D gene uncertain. The sequence was obtained from a man aged 55-75 years with colorectal cancer. Sequencing used PBMCs. Written as DNA, the CDR3 is TGTGCCAGCAGCCTAGGGTTTTGGGAAAAACTGTTTTTT. This gives the protein CASSLGFWEKLFF.